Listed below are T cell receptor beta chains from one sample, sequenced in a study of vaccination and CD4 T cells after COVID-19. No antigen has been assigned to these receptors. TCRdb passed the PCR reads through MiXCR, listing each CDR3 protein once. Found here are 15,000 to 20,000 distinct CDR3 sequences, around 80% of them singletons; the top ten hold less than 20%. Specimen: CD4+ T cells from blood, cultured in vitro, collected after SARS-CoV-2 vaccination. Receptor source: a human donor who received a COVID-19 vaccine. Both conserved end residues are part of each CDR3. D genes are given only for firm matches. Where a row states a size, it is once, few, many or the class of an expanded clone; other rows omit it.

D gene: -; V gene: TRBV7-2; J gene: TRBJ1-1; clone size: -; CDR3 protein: CASSLRGNTEAFF; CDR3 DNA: TGTGCCAGCAGCCTCAGGGGGAACACTGAAGCTTTCTTT
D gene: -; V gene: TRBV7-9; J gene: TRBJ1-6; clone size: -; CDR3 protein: CASSLEGRGRNSPLHF; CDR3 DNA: TGTGCCAGCAGCTTAGAGGGTCGGGGGCGGAATTCACCCCTCCACTTT
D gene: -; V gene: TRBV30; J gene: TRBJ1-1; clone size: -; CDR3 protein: CAWSPFSAGAEAFF; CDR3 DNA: TGTGCCTGGAGTCCCTTCTCAGCAGGGGCTGAAGCTTTCTTT
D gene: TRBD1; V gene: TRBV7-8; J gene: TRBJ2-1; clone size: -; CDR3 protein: CASSPADRGSRKFF; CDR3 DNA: TGTGCCAGCAGCCCCGCCGACAGGGGGAGCCGAAAGTTCTTC
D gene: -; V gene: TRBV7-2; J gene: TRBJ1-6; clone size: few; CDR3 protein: CASSLDRNSPLHF; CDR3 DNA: TGTGCCAGCAGCTTAGACAGGAATTCACCCCTCCACTTT
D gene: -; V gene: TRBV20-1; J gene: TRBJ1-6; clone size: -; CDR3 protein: CSARVRGGNYNSPLHF; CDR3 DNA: TGCAGTGCTAGAGTACGGGGGGGAAACTATAATTCACCCCTCCACTTT
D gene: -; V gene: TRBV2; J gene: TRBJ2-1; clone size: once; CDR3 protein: CASSEAAYPASSYNEQFF; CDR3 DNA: TGTGCCAGCAGTGAAGCAGCCTATCCCGCTAGCTCCTACAATGAGCAGTTCTTC
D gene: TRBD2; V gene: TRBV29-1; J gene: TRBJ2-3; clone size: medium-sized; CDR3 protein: CSRGAGGETDTQYF; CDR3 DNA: TGCAGCAGGGGTGCGGGGGGGGAGACAGATACGCAGTATTTT
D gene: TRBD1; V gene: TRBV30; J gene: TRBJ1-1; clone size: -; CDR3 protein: CAWRDRVGTEAFF; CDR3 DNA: TGTGCCTGGAGGGACAGGGTGGGCACTGAAGCTTTCTTT
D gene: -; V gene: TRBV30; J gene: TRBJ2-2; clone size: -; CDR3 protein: CAWSEGGPTGELFF; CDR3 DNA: TGTGCCTGGAGTGAAGGAGGGCCCACCGGGGAGCTGTTTTTT
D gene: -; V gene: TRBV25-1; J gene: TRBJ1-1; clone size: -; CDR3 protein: CASSTGDRGLTEAFF; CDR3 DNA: TGTGCCAGCAGCACTGGGGACCGAGGTTTAACTGAAGCTTTCTTT
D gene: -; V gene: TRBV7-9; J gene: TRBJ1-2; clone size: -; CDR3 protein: CASSLIGAEYGYTF; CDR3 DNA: TGTGCCAGCAGCTTAATAGGGGCAGAATATGGCTACACCTTC
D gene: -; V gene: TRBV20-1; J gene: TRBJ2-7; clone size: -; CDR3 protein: CSAQRIAVVNYEQYF; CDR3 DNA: TGCAGTGCCCAGAGAATCGCGGTCGTAAACTACGAGCAGTACTTC
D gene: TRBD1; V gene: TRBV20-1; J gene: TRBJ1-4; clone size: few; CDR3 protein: CSAREPTGEGREKLFF; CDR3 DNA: TGCAGTGCTAGAGAACCTACAGGGGAAGGTCGCGAAAAACTGTTTTTT
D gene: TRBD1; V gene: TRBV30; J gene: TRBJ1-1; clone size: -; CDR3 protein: CAWSATGATEAFF; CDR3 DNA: TGTGCCTGGAGTGCCACAGGGGCCACTGAAGCTTTCTTT
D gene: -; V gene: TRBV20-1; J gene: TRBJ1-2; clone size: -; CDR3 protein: CSASNFSGVGDYGYTF; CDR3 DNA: TGCAGTGCTAGTAATTTCTCGGGGGTGGGGGACTATGGCTACACCTTC
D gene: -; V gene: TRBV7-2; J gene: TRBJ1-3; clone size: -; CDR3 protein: CASSFEGSSGNTIYF; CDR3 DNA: TGTGCCAGCAGCTTTGAGGGAAGCTCTGGAAACACCATATATTTT
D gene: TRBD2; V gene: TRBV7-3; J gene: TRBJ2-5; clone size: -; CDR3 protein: CASSPTPGLAGGTQYF; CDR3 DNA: TGTGCCAGCAGCCCTACACCGGGACTAGCGGGGGGTACCCAGTACTTC
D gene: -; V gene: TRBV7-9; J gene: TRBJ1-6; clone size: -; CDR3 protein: CASSPPSHNSPLHF; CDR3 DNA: TGTGCCAGCAGCCCCCCCTCCCATAATTCACCCCTCCACTTT
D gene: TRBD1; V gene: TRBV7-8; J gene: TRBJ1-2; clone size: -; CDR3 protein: CASSSPGQGVFGYTF; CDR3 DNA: TGTGCCAGCAGCTCACCGGGACAGGGGGTATTTGGCTACACCTTC
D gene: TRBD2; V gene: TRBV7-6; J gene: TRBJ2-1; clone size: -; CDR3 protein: CASSWTSGGNEQFF; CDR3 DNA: TGTGCCAGCAGCTGGACTAGCGGGGGCAATGAGCAGTTCTTC
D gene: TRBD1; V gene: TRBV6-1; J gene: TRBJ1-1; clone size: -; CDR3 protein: CASSNRGRPEAFF; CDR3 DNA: TGTGCCAGCAGTAACAGGGGGAGGCCTGAAGCTTTCTTT
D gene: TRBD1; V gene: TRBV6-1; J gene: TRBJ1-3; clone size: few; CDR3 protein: CASSDVGGTGNTIYF; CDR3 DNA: TGTGCCAGCAGTGACGTAGGGGGCACTGGAAACACCATATATTTT
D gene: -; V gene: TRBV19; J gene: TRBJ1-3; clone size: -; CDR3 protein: CASIGAAGNTIYF; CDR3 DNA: TGTGCCAGTATCGGCGCAGCTGGAAACACCATATATTTT
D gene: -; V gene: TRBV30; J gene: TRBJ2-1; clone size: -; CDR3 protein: CAWSVRLVVPLVEQFF; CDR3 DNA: TGTGCCTGGAGTGTTAGGTTAGTAGTTCCCCTCGTTGAGCAGTTCTTC
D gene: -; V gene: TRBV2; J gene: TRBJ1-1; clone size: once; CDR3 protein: CASSDIKGGNTEAFF; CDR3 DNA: TGTGCCAGCAGTGATATAAAGGGAGGGAACACTGAAGCTTTCTTT